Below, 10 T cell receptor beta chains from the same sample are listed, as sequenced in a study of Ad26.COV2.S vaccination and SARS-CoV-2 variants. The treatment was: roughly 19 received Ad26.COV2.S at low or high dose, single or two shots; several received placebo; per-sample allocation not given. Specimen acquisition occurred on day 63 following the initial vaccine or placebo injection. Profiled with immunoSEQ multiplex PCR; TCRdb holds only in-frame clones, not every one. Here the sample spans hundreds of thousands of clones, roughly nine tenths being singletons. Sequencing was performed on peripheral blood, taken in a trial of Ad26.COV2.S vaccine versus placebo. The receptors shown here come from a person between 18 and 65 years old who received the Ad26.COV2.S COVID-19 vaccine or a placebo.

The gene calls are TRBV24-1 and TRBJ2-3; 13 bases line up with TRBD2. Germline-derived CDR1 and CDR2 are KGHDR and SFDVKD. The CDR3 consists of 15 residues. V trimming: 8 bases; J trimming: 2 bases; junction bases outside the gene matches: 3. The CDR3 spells CATTGTSGNTDTQYF. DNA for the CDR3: TGTGCCACCACCGGGACTAGCGGGAACACAGATACGCAGTATTTT.

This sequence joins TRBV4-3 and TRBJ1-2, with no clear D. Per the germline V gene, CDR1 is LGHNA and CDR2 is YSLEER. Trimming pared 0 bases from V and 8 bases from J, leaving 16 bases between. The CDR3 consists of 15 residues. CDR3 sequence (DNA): TGCGCCAGCAGCCAAGAAGTCGTGGGTATTAGGGGCTACACCTTC. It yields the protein CASSQEVVGIRGYTF.

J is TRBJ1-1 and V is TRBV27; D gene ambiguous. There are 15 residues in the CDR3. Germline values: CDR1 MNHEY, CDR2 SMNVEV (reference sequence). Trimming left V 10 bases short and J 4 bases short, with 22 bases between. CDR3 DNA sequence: TGTGCCACCAAGACTTCCGGGTCCTGGGGCACTGAAGCTTTCTTT. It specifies CATKTSGSWGTEAFF.

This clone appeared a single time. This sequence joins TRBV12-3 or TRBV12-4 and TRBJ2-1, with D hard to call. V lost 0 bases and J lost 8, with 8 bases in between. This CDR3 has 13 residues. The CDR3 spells CASSLAESHEQFF. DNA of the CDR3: TGTGCCAGCAGTTTAGCGGAATCACATGAGCAGTTCTTC.

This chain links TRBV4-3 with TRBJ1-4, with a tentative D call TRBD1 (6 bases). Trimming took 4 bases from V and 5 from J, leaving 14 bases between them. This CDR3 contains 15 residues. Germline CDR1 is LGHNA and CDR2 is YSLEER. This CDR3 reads CASSPATGDNEKLFF. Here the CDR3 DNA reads TGCGCCAGCAGCCCAGCGACAGGAGACAATGAAAAACTGTTTTTT.

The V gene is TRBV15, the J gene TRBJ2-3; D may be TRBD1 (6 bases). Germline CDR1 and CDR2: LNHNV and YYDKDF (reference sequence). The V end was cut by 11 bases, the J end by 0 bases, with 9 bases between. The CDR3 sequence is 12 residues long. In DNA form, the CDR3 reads TGTGCCTCAGGGGTGAGCACAGATACGCAGTATTTT. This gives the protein CASGVSTDTQYF.

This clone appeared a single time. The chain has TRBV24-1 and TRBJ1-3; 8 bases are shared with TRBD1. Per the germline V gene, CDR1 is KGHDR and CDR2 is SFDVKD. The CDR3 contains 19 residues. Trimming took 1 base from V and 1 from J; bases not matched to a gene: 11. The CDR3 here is CATSDFRTGSRRSGNTIYF. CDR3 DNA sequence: TGTGCCACCAGTGATTTTAGGACAGGGTCCCGGAGGTCTGGAAACACCATATATTTT.

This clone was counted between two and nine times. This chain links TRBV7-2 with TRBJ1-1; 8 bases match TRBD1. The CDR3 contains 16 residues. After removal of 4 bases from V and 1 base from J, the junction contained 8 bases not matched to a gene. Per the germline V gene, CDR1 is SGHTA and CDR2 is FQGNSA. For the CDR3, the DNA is TGTGCCAGCAGCTCTGGACAGGGTAGATGGAACACTGAAGCTTTCTTT. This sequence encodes CASSSGQGRWNTEAFF.

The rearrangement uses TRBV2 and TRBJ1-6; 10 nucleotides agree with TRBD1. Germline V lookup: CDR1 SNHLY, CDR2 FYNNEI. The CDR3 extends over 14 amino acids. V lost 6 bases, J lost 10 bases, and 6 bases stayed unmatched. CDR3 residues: CASRDRDRGSPLHF. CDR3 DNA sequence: TGTGCCAGCAGGGACCGGGACAGGGGCTCACCCCTCCACTTT.

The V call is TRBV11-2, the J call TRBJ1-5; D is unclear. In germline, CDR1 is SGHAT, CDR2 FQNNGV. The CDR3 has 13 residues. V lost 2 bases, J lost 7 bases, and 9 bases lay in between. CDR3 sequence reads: CASSLRGGQPQHF. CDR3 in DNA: TGTGCCAGCAGCTTACGAGGAGGGCAGCCCCAGCATTTT. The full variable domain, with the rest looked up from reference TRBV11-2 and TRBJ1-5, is EAGVAQSPRYKIIEKRQSVAFWCNPISGHATLYWYQQILGQGPKLLIQFQNNGVVDDSQLPKDRFSAERLKGVDSTLKIQPAKLEDSAVYLCASSLRGGQPQHFGDGTRLSIL.